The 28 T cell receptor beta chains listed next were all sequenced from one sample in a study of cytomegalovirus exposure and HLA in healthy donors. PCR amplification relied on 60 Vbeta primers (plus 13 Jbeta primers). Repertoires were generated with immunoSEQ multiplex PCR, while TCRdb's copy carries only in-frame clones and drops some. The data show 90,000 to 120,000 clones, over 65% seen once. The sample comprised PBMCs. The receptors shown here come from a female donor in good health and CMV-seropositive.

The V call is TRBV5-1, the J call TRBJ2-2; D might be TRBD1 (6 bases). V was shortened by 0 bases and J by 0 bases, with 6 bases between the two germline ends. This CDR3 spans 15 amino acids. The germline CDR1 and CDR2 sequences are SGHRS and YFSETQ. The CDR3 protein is CASSLAGANTGELFF. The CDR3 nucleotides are TGCGCCAGCAGCTTGGCAGGGGCGAACACCGGGGAGCTGTTTTTT.

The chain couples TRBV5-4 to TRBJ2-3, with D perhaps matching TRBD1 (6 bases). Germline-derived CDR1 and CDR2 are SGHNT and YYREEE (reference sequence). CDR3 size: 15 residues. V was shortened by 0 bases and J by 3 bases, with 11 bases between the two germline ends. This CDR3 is CASSLGTVGTDTQYF. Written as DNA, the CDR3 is TGTGCCAGCAGCTTGGGGACAGTGGGGACAGATACGCAGTATTTT.

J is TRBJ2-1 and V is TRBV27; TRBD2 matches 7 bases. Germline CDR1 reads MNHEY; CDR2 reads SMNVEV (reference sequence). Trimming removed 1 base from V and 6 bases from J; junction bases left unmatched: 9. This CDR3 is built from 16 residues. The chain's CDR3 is CASSLLYRGRANEQFF. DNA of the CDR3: TGTGCCAGCAGTTTATTGTACCGGGGGAGGGCCAATGAGCAGTTCTTC.

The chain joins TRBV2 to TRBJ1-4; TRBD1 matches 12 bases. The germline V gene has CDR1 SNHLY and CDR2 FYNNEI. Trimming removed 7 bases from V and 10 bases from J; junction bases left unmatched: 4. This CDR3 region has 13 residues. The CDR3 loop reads CASIGTGGGKLFF. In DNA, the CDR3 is TGTGCCAGCATAGGGACAGGGGGCGGAAAACTGTTTTTT.

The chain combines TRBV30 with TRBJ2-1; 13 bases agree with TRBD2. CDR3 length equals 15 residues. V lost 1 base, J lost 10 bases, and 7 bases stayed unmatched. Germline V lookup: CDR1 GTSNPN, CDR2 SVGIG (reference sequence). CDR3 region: CAWSATSGRAGEQFF. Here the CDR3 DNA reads TGTGCCTGGAGTGCCACTAGCGGGAGGGCCGGGGAGCAGTTCTTC.

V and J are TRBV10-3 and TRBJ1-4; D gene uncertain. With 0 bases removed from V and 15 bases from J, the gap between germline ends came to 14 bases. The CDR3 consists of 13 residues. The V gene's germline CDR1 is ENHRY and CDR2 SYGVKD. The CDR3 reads CAISESEGQLVFF. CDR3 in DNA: TGTGCCATCAGTGAGTCGGAGGGCCAATTGGTGTTTTTT.

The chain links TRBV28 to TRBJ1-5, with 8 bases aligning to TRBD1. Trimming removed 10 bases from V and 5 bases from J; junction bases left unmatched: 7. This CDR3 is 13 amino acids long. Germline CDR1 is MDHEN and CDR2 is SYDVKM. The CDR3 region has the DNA TGTGCCACCCTTACAGGGGGGTATCAGCCCCAGCATTTT. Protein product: CATLTGGYQPQHF.

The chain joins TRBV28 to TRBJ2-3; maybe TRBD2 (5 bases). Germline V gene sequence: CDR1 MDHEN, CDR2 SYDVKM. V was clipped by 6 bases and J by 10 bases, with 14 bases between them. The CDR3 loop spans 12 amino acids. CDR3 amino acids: CASSRTSNAQYF. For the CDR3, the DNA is TGTGCCAGCAGCCGGACTTCGAATGCGCAGTATTTT. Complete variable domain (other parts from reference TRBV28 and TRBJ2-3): DVKVTQSSRYLVKRTGEKVFLECVQDMDHENMFWYRQDPGLGLRLIYFSYDVKMKEKGDIPEGYSVSREKKERFSLILESASTNQTSMYLCASSRTSNAQYFGPGTRLTVL.

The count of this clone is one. In DNA form, the CDR3 reads TGTGCCAGCAGTTTAGGGGGGGGAGCGGGGGGGGCCGCCGAGCAGTACTTC. It translates to CASSLGGGAGGAAEQYF. This chain joins TRBV27 and TRBJ2-7; 10 bases align to TRBD2. This CDR3 region has 17 residues. J was trimmed by 6 bases and V by 2 bases; bases with no gene match: 13. Germline values: CDR1 MNHEY, CDR2 SMNVEV (reference sequence).

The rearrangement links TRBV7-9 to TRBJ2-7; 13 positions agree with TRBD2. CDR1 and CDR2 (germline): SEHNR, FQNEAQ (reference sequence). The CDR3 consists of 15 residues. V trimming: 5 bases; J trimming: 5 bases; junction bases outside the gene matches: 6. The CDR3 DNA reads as TGTGCCAGCAGCGGTACTAGCGGGAGGGCCAACGAGCAGTACTTC. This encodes CASSGTSGRANEQYF.

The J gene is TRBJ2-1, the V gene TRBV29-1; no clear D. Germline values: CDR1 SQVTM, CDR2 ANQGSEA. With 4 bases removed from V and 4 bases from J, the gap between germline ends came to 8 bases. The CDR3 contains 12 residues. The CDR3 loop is CSVATHYNEQFF. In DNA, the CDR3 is TGCAGCGTTGCGACACATTACAATGAGCAGTTCTTC.

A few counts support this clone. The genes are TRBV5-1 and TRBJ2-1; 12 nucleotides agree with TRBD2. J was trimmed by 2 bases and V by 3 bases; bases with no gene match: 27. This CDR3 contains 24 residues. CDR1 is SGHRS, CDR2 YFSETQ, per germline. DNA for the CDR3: TGCGCCAGCAGCTATAACCCACGGGGACTAGCGGGCCCAGAAACATCTCGGGCCTACAATGAGCAGTTCTTC. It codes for CASSYNPRGLAGPETSRAYNEQFF.

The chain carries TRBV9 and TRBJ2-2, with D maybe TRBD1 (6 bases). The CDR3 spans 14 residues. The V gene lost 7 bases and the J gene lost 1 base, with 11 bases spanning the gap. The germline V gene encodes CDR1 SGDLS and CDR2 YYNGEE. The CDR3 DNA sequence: TGTGCCAGCTGCCAGACAGGGAACACCGGGGAGCTGTTTTTT. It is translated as CASCQTGNTGELFF.

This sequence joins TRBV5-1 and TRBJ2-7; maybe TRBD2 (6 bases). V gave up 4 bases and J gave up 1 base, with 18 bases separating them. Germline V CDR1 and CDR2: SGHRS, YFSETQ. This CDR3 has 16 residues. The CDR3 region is CASSPVPSGDSYEQYF. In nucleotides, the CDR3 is TGCGCCAGCAGCCCGGTTCCGTCGGGGGATTCCTACGAGCAGTACTTC.

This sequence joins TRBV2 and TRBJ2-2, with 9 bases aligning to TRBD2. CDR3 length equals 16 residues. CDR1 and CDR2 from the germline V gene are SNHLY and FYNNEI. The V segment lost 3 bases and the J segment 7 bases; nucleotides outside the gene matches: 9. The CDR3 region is CASSDWAGGPGGELFF. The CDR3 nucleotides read TGTGCCAGCAGTGATTGGGCGGGGGGGCCAGGCGGGGAGCTGTTTTTT.

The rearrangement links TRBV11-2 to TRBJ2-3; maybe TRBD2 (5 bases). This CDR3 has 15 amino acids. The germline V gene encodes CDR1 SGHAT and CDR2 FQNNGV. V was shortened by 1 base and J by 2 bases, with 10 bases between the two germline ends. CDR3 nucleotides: TGTGCCAGCAGCTTAGGACGAGGGTACACAGATACGCAGTATTTT. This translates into CASSLGRGYTDTQYF.

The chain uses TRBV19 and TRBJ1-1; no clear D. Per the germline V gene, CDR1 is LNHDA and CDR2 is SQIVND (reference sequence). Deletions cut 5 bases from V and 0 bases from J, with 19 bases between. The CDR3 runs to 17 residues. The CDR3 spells CASSGGRSLSMNTEAFF. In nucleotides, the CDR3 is TGTGCCAGTAGTGGTGGCAGGTCCCTTTCGATGAACACTGAAGCTTTCTTT. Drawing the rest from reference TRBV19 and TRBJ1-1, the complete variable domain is DGGITQSPKYLFRKEGQNVTLSCEQNLNHDAMYWYRQDPGQGLRLIYYSQIVNDFQKGDIAEGYSVSREKKESFPLTVTSAQKNPTAFYLCASSGGRSLSMNTEAFFGQGTRLTVV.

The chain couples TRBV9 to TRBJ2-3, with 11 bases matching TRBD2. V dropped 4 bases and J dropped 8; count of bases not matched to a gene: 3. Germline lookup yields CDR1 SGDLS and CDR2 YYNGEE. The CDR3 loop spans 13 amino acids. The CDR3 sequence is CASSPGLAGTQYF. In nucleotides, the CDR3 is TGTGCCAGCAGCCCTGGACTAGCGGGTACGCAGTATTTT.

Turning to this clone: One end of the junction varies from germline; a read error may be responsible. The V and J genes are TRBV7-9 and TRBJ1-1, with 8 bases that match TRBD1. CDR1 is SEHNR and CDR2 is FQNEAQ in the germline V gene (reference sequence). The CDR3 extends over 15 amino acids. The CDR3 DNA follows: TGTTCCAGCAGCAACATACTACTTACAGGGGGTGAAGCTTTCTTT. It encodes CSSSNILLTGGEAFF.

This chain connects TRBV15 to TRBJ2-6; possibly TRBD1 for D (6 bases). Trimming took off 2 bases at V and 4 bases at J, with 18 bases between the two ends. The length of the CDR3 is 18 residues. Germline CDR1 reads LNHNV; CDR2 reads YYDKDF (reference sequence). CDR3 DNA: TGTGCCACCAGCAGACTCAGGGGAGTAACCCCCGGGGCCAACGTCCTGACTTTC. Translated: CATSRLRGVTPGANVLTF.

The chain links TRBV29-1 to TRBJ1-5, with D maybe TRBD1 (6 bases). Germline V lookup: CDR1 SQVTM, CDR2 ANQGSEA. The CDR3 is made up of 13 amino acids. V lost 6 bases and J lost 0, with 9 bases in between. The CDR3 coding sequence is TGCAGCGTCTTGGACAGTAGCAATCAGCCCCAGCATTTT. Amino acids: CSVLDSSNQPQHF.

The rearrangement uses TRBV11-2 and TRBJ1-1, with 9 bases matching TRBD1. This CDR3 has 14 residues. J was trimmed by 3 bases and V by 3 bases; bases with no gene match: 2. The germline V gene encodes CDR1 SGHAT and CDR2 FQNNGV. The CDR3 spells CASSLGTGYTEAFF. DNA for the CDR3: TGTGCCAGCAGCTTGGGGACAGGGTACACTGAAGCTTTCTTT.

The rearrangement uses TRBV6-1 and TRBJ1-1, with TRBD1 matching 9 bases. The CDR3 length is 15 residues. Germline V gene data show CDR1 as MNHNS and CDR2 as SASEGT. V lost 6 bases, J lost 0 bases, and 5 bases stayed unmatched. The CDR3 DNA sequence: TGTGCCAGCAGGGGACAGGGACGCATGAACACTGAAGCTTTCTTT. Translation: CASRGQGRMNTEAFF.

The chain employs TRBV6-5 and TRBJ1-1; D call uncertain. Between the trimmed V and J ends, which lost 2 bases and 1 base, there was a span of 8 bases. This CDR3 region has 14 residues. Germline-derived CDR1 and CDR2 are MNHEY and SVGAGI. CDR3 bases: TGTGCCAGCAGTTACCGTAAAAAGAACACTGAAGCTTTCTTT. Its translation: CASSYRKKNTEAFF.

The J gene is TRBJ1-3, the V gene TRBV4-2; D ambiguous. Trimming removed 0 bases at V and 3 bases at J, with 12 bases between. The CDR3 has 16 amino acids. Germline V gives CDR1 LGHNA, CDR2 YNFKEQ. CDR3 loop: CASSQDSPGLGNTIYF. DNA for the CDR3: TGTGCCAGCAGCCAAGATTCCCCAGGACTTGGAAACACCATATATTTT.

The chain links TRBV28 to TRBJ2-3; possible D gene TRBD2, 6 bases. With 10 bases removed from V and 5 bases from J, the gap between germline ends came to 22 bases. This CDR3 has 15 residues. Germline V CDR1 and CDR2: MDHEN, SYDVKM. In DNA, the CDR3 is TGTGCCATCCTACCCCCCGGGAGCGGTGGAGATACGCAGTATTTT. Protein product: CAILPPGSGGDTQYF. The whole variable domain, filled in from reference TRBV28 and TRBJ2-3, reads DVKVTQSSRYLVKRTGEKVFLECVQDMDHENMFWYRQDPGLGLRLIYFSYDVKMKEKGDIPEGYSVSREKKERFSLILESASTNQTSMYLCAILPPGSGGDTQYFGPGTRLTVL.

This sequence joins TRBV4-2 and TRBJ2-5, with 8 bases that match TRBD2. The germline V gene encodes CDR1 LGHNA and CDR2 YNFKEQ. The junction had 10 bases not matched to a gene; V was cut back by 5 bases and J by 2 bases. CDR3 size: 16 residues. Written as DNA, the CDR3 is TGTGCCAGCAGCGACTCTATAGCGGGGATTCAAGAGACCCAGTACTTC. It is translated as CASSDSIAGIQETQYF.

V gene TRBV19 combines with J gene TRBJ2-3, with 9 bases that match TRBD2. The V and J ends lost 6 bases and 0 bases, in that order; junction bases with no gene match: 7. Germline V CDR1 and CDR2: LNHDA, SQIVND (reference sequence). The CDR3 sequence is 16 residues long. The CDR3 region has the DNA TGTGCCAGTAGACTAGCGGGTGCAGCTAGCACAGATACGCAGTATTTT. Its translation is CASRLAGAASTDTQYF.